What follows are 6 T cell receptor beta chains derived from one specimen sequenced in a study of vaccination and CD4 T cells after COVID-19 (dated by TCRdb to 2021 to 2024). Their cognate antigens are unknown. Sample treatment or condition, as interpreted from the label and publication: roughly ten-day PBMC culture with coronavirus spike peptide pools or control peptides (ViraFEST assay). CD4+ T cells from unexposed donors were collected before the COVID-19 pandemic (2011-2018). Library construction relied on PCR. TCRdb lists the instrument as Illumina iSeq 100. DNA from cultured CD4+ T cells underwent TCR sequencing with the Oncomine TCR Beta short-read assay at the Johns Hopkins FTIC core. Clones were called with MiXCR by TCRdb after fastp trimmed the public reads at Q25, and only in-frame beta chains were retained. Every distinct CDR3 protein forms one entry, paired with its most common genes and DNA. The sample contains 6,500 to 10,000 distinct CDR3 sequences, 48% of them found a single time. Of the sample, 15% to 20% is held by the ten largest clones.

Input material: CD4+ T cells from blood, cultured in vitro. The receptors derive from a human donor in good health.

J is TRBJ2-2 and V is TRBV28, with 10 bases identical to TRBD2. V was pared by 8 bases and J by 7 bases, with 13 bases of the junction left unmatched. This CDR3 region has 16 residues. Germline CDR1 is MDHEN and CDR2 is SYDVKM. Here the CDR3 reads CASVAASGGALGELFF. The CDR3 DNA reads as TGTGCCAGCGTGGCAGCCAGCGGGGGGGCCCTCGGGGAGCTGTTTTTT.

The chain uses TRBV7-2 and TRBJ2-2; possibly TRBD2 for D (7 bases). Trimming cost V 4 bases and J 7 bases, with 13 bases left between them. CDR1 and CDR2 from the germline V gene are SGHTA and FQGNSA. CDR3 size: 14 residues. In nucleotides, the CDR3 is TGTGCCAGCAGCTCCCGGGGGGCAAACGGGGAGCTGTTTTTT. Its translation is CASSSRGANGELFF.

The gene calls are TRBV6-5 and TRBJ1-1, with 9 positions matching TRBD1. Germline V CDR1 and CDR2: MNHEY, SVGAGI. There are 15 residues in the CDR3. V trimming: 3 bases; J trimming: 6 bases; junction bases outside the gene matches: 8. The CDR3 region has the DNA TGTGCCAGCAGTTATCGGACAGGGGAGAGCCCTGAAGCTTTCTTT. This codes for CASSYRTGESPEAFF.

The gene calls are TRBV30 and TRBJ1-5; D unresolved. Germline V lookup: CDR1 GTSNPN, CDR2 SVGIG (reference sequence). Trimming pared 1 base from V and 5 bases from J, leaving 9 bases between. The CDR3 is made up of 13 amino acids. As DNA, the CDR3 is TGTGCCTGGAGTGGAGGGAACGATCAGCCCCAGCATTTT. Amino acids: CAWSGGNDQPQHF.

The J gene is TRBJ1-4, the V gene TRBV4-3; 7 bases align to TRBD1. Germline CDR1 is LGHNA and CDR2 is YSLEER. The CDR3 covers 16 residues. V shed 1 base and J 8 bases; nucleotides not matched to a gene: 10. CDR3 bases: TGCGCCAGCAGCCAAGCTAGTAACAGGGGATGGGAAAAACTGTTTTTT. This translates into CASSQASNRGWEKLFF.

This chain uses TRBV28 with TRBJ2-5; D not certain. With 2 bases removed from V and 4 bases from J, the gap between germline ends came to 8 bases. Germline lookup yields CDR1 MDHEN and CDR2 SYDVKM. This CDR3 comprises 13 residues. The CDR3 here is CASSLAIGETQYF. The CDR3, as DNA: TGTGCCAGCAGTTTAGCAATAGGAGAGACCCAGTACTTC.